This T cell receptor beta chain was captured by sequencing in a study of CD8+CD57+ T cells in acquired aplastic anemia. Overall study context: Yields of DNA that came from sorted CD4+ and CD8+ cells averaged about 3.3 ug. Healthy donor CD4+ cell samples had a mean of roughly 9.9 million reads.

Whole-study results and caveats: Between patients and controls, approximately 29 CD8+ CDR3 sequences were found in common. Patients and controls were not found to differ significantly in CD8+ Simpson's diversity.

Genomic DNA served as template for TCR beta VDJ and CDR3 profiling. Using its own MiXCR run on the reads, TCRdb lists one record per CDR3 protein. The sample includes more than 100,000 distinct CDR3 sequences, 35% to 50% seen only once; the top ten take 6.5% to 10%. At least ten counts were recorded for this clonotype. The antigen remains unidentified. The CDR3 loop spans 15 amino acids. Trimming at V came to 4 bases and at J to 0 bases, leaving 5 bases not matched to a gene. Germline CDR1 and CDR2: KGHDR and SFDVKD. The sample consisted of sorted CD4+, CD8+, or CD8+CD57+ T cells (not recorded which) from PBMCs. The clonotype originates from a human donor in good health, serving as a control. V usage is TRBV24-1 and J usage is TRBJ2-7; TRBD1 aligns across 7 bases. As DNA, the CDR3 is TGTGCCACCAGTGACGGCAGGGGGAACTCCTACGAGCAGTACTTC. Residues: CATSDGRGNSYEQYF.